Listed here are 10 T cell receptor beta chains from one sample, sequenced in a study of T cell clonotyping in hematopoietic cell transplantation. As to time point: recipient sample about 28 days before transplant, after cytoreduction. Clones were sequenced by immunoSEQ multiplex PCR, and TCRdb holds only the in-frame ones, with some missing. This table has roughly 23,000 clones, roughly 88% appearing once. Sequenced material: peripheral blood mononuclear cells, taken before stem cell transplant. These receptors all stem from a man between 18 and 35 years old with biphenotypic leukemia. Some clones in this sample may be carry-over from other donors' samples.

J is TRBJ1-2 and V is TRBV4-2; TRBD1 aligns across 7 bases. There are 18 residues in the CDR3. The junction had 16 bases not matched to a gene; V was cut back by 3 bases and J by 3 bases. Germline V CDR1 and CDR2: LGHNA, YNFKEQ. Here the CDR3 reads CASSHYPPLTTGHYGYTF. CDR3 nucleotide sequence: TGTGCCAGCAGCCATTATCCCCCACTTACGACAGGGCACTATGGCTACACCTTC.

The chain couples TRBV7-3 to TRBJ1-5; D is unclear. The CDR3 covers 14 residues. Trimming pared 1 base from V and 5 bases from J, leaving 9 bases between. In germline, CDR1 is SGHTA, CDR2 FQGTGA. The CDR3 region is CASSLSREDQPQHF. CDR3 DNA: TGTGCCAGCAGCTTAAGCCGGGAGGATCAGCCCCAGCATTTT.

By proportion, this clone is medium-sized. V usage is TRBV7-8 and J usage is TRBJ2-7; 9 positions agree with TRBD1. This CDR3 has 14 residues. J gave up 2 bases and V 1 base, and 0 bases lay outside the gene matches. CDR1 and CDR2 from the germline V gene are SGHVS and FQNEAQ. CDR3 in DNA: TGTGCCAGCAGCTTAGGGACAGGGGCCTACGAGCAGTACTTC. This gives the protein CASSLGTGAYEQYF.

CDR3 sequence reads: CASSERTGYYGYTF. The CDR3 DNA is TGCGCCAGCAGTGAGAGGACAGGGTACTATGGCTACACCTTC. The chain recombines TRBV10-2 with TRBJ1-2, with 8 bases aligning to TRBD1. This CDR3 is 14 amino acids long. Germline V gene lookup returns CDR1 WSHSY and CDR2 SAAADI. Trimming removed 2 bases from V and 3 bases from J; junction bases left unmatched: 2.

The chain combines TRBV6-4 with TRBJ2-1, with 9 bases matching TRBD1. With V trimmed by 8 bases and J by 4 bases, 12 bases remained unmatched. Germline V gene data show CDR1 as MRHNA and CDR2 as SNTAGT. The CDR3 is 16 residues long. The CDR3 reads CASSLRDGTGYNEQFF. The CDR3 DNA reads TGTGCCAGCTCACTCCGGGACGGGACAGGGTACAATGAGCAGTTCTTC.

V usage is TRBV30 and J usage is TRBJ1-1; 7 bases fit TRBD1. The CDR3 consists of 12 residues. The germline gives CDR1 GTSNPN, CDR2 SVGIG (reference sequence). V shed 4 bases and J 7 bases; nucleotides not matched to a gene: 6. DNA for the CDR3: TGTGCCTGGACTAGGGGGCAGGGTGAAGCTTTCTTT. Translation gives CAWTRGQGEAFF.

The J gene is TRBJ1-5, the V gene TRBV2; TRBD1 might be the D (5 bases). Between the trimmed V and J ends, which lost 4 bases and 6 bases, there was a span of 10 bases. The germline V gene has CDR1 SNHLY and CDR2 FYNNEI. The CDR3 has 13 residues. The CDR3 DNA is TGTGCCAGCAGTGTAGGACACCGTCAGCCCCAGCATTTT. Its protein product is CASSVGHRQPQHF. The whole variable domain, remainder taken from reference TRBV2 and TRBJ1-5, is EPEVTQTPSHQVTQMGQEVILRCVPISNHLYFYWYRQILGQKVEFLVSFYNNEISEKSEIFDDQFSVERPDGSNFTLKIRSTKLEDSAMYFCASSVGHRQPQHFGDGTRLSIL.

V is TRBV7-9 and J is TRBJ1-2, with D uncertain. Germline V lookup: CDR1 SEHNR, CDR2 FQNEAQ (reference sequence). V was pared by 3 bases and J by 6 bases, with 11 bases between. This CDR3 is 13 amino acids long. The CDR3 sequence: CASSFQGNDGYTF. The CDR3 bases are TGTGCCAGCAGCTTTCAAGGGAATGATGGCTACACCTTC.

The chain has TRBV11-2 and TRBJ2-7, with D perhaps TRBD1 (6 bases). V shed 5 bases and J shed 0 bases, with 11 bases lying between them. Looked up from germline, CDR1 is SGHAT and CDR2 is FQNNGV. This CDR3 contains 14 residues. The CDR3 DNA is TGTGCCAGCAGCCCGCAGGGGTTCTCCTACGAGCAGTACTTC. Protein: CASSPQGFSYEQYF.

The chain couples TRBV6-6 to TRBJ1-2; D is ambiguous. Trimming stripped 2 bases from V and 2 bases from J, with 6 bases between. The CDR3 has 13 amino acids. CDR1 and CDR2 from the germline V gene are MNHNY and SVGAGI (reference sequence). CDR3 amino acids: CASSYGVNYGYTF. The CDR3 coding sequence is TGTGCCAGCAGTTACGGAGTGAACTATGGCTACACCTTC.